The 2 T cell receptor beta chains given below trace back to one sample, sequenced in a study of vaccination and CD4 T cells after COVID-19. Oncomine TCR Beta short-read sequencing was applied to DNA from cultured CD4+ T cells. TCRdb fed the PCR reads into MiXCR, producing one record per CDR3 protein. Here the sample spans some 16,000 distinct CDR3 sequences, around 74% being singletons. Treatment defined: roughly 10-day PBMC culture with coronavirus spike peptide pools or control peptides (ViraFEST assay). Their cognate antigens are unknown. Sequences were derived from CD4+ T cells from blood, cultured in vitro, sampled after SARS-CoV-2 vaccination. These receptors were collected from a human donor who received a COVID-19 vaccine.

The chain combines TRBV6-5 with TRBJ2-5; 9 bases agree with TRBD2. Germline loops: CDR1 MNHEY, CDR2 SVGAGI. The CDR3 totals 17 residues. Trimming removed 2 bases from V and 4 bases from J; junction bases left unmatched: 11. This CDR3 is CASSYNSAGGHRETQYF. In DNA, the CDR3 is TGTGCCAGCAGTTACAACTCAGCGGGGGGCCACCGAGAGACCCAGTACTTC.

The chain joins TRBV6-1 to TRBJ1-2, with D maybe TRBD1 (5 bases). V lost 7 bases and J 5 bases, leaving 8 bases between the germline ends. The CDR3 covers 11 residues. CDR1 MNHNS and CDR2 SASEGT come from the germline V gene. CDR3 in amino acids: CASTQAYGYTF. As DNA, the CDR3 is TGTGCCAGCACACAGGCGTATGGCTACACCTTC.